This is a list of T cell receptor beta chains from one sample in a study of T cell responses to AZD1222 COVID-19 vaccine. The repertoire was sequenced with immunoSEQ multiplex PCR; TCRdb's copy has only in-frame clones and lacks some. The profile shows about 150,000 clones, more than 90% of them singletons. The material sequenced was peripheral blood, taken 28 days after the second AZD1222 dose. The source is an adult who received the AZD1222 COVID-19 vaccine. CDR3s include the opening cysteine and the closing phenylalanine or tryptophan. D genes are given only for firm matches. Expanded clones get a size class; other rows say once, few or many, or leave the size out.

V	J	D	size	CDR3	DNA
TRBV9	TRBJ1-2	.	.	CASSLGSSGDLYGYTF	TGTGCCAGCAGCCTCGGTTCATCAGGGGACCTCTATGGCTACACCTTC
TRBV7-9	TRBJ1-1	.	.	CASSLAGAGRRAFF	TGTGCCAGCAGCTTAGCGGGGGCCGGGAGAAGAGCTTTCTTT
TRBV27	TRBJ1-2	TRBD1	.	CASSFAAGGTYGYTF	TGTGCCAGCAGTTTCGCTGCAGGGGGAACCTATGGCTACACCTTC
TRBV29-1	TRBJ1-2	TRBD1	.	CSAGTDYGYTF	TGCAGCGCAGGGACAGACTATGGCTACACCTTC
TRBV3-1/TRBV3-2	TRBJ1-5	TRBD1	.	CASSQDGTDNQPQHF	TGTGCCAGCAGCCAAGACGGGACAGATAATCAGCCCCAGCATTTT
TRBV28	TRBJ1-3	TRBD1	.	CASGGADRARGNTIYF	TGTGCCAGCGGGGGAGCGGACAGGGCGCGGGGAAACACCATATATTTT
TRBV25-1	TRBJ1-4	.	.	CASSDDRTATNEKLFF	TGTGCCAGCAGTGACGATCGGACAGCAACTAATGAAAAACTGTTTTTT
TRBV11-3	TRBJ2-2	.	.	CASSRGASGTGELFF	TGTGCCAGCAGCCGCGGAGCGAGTGGGACCGGGGAGCTGTTTTTT
TRBV3-1/TRBV3-2	TRBJ2-5	.	.	CASSQDPGGQETQYF	TGTGCCAGCAGCCAAGATCCCGGGGGCCAAGAGACCCAGTACTTC
TRBV5-4	TRBJ2-7	.	.	CASSQDRAYEQYF	TGTGCCAGCAGCCAAGACAGAGCCTACGAGCAGTACTTC
TRBV7-2	TRBJ1-1	.	.	CASSSHSMNTEAFF	TGTGCCAGCAGTTCCCACAGCATGAACACTGAAGCTTTCTTT
TRBV5-1	TRBJ1-2	TRBD1	once	CASSLNGQVQDYGYTF	TGCGCCAGCAGCTTAAATGGACAGGTTCAGGACTATGGCTACACCTTC
TRBV6-5	TRBJ1-1	TRBD1	.	CASSYSIDRGGEAFF	TGTGCCAGCAGTTACTCGATCGACAGGGGTGGTGAAGCTTTCTTT
TRBV7-9	TRBJ1-2	TRBD1	.	CASSPWTGGEGYTF	TGTGCCAGCAGCCCGTGGACAGGGGGCGAGGGCTACACCTTC
TRBV4-1	TRBJ2-2	.	.	CASSLGTGNTGELFF	TGCGCCAGCAGCCTGGGGACCGGCAACACCGGGGAGCTGTTTTTT
TRBV6-5	TRBJ1-1	.	.	CASSYGRTVMNTEAFF	TGTGCCAGCAGTTATGGCCGGACAGTAATGAACACTGAAGCTTTCTTT
TRBV27	TRBJ2-1	TRBD2	once	CASRLTSGRRSYNEQFF	TGTGCCAGCAGGCTGACTAGCGGGAGGCGAAGTTACAATGAGCAGTTCTTC
TRBV19	TRBJ2-7	.	.	CASREGGTYEQYF	TGTGCCAGTAGAGAGGGCGGCACCTACGAGCAGTACTTC
TRBV7-7	TRBJ2-3	TRBD2	few	CASSLGGGGTDTQYF	TGTGCCAGCAGCTTAGGGGGGGGAGGCACAGATACGCAGTATTTT
TRBV4-1	TRBJ1-1	.	.	CASSLTGKNTEAFF	TGCGCCAGCAGCCTGACAGGAAAGAACACTGAAGCTTTCTTT
TRBV5-5	TRBJ1-4	TRBD1	.	CASSVGTVEKLFF	TGTGCCAGCAGCGTTGGGACAGTTGAAAAACTGTTTTTT
TRBV7-9	TRBJ2-1	TRBD2	.	CASSAGASGRLEQFF	TGTGCCAGCAGCGCAGGAGCTAGCGGGAGGCTTGAGCAGTTCTTC
TRBV7-3	TRBJ1-1	.	.	CASRPKADTEAFF	TGTGCCAGCAGACCAAAGGCCGACACTGAAGCTTTCTTT
TRBV7-9	TRBJ1-1	.	.	CASSREPPPNTEAFF	TGTGCCAGCAGTCGCGAACCGCCCCCGAACACTGAAGCTTTCTTT
TRBV10-1	TRBJ1-1	TRBD1	once	CASSEFRDSEAFF	TGCGCCAGCAGTGAGTTTAGGGACAGTGAAGCTTTCTTT
TRBV6-1	TRBJ2-3	.	.	CASSEGKGSRTDTQYF	TGTGCCAGCAGTGAAGGGAAGGGTTCGCGCACAGATACGCAGTATTTT
TRBV6-5	TRBJ1-1	.	.	CASSSSPGRTEAFF	TGTGCCAGCAGTTCATCCCCGGGGAGAACTGAAGCTTTCTTT
TRBV7-9	TRBJ2-1	.	.	CASSLEEGSYNEQFF	TGTGCCAGCAGCTTAGAGGAGGGGTCGTACAATGAGCAGTTCTTC